This T cell receptor (beta chain) emerged from a study of cytomegalovirus exposure and HLA in healthy donors (dated by TCRdb to 2016 to 2017). Background for the entire study: In an earlier analysis of under 600 of the donors, roughly 300 Gb of sequence data and roughly 100 million unique TCR beta sequences from about 190 million T cells were reported. To predict cytomegalovirus infection status, the study brought together high-throughput TCR immunosequencing, statistical association of individual TCRs with disease status, and machine learning. Donor age, sex, ethnicity and CMV serostatus were compiled together with the repertoire data. Using immunosequencing, the study profiled T cell repertoires from some 670 subjects and related those repertoires to cytomegalovirus serostatus. The study aimed to test whether signatures of past pathogen exposure could be identified by cataloging public T cell receptors. Typing coverage differed by locus: A, B, C, DRB1 and DQB1 were typed in roughly 620-630 donors, DQA1 in roughly 500, DPA1 in roughly 590, and DPB1 in 450 to 480. To study patterns of TCR occurrence, a later analysis re-analyzed previously published TCR beta repertoires from under 750 donors and added high-resolution HLA genotyping. In an earlier analysis of roughly 580 of the donors, high-throughput TCR beta sequencing was used to judge whether each TCR beta V gene segment behaved as functional or pseudogenic. Roughly 320 gigabases of sequencing data and 75 million to 85 million unique TCR sequences made up an early release that covered about 640 HLA-typed donors. Roughly five DR-DQ haplotypes were handled as single units for association and clustering, since linkage in the cohort was strong. The later analysis used no new phenotypic data to find candidate immune exposures, relying instead on TCR beta sequences and their occurrence across donors. Across some 400 genotyped donors of the cohort, an average of roughly 250,000 unique TCR beta nucleotide sequences per donor were sequenced, and around 20% of those sequences were non-productive. A separate validation cohort of approximately 130 different subjects was used in addition to the roughly 720-subject first cohort. All discovery cohort repertoires had been generated on a single sequencing platform. In a later genetic analysis, genome-wide SNP genotypes for about three fifths of the roughly 670 donors were used, and that subset was treated as a discovery cohort. HLA typing covered class I and class II loci at four-digit resolution. Of the 398 genotyped donors, about 84% fell in the genetic ancestry cluster associated with self-reported Caucasian donors.

From a lookup of the germline V gene (reference sequence), CDR1 and CDR2 are SGHNT and YYREEE. Relative to germline, V is 1 base shorter and J is 5 bases shorter, with 9 bases between their ends. The CDR3 runs 14 residues from the cysteine to the phenylalanine. Just the 42-base CDR3 DNA is kept, in frame starting at base 1. For this clone: The antigen it binds to is not known.

The paper as a whole reports these results and caveats: In a later analysis, HLA-associated TCR beta chains were found to be more clonally expanded and to have lower generation probabilities than equally common non-associated chains. In a later genetic analysis, a missense DCLRE1C variant was associated with V-gene and J-gene trimming of TCR beta chains, and the association was replicated in an independent cohort. The presence/absence analyses assumed that sequencing depth was roughly uniform across donors, and that assumption may not be true. Cytomegalovirus status was reported to be diagnosed by the classifier with high specificity and sensitivity in both the original and validation cohorts. Some IMGT-functional V segments, including TRBV6-2 and TRBV6-3, could not be told apart with the 87-base-pair reads, so those segments were excluded. A later genetic analysis reported fewer N-insertions in productive TCRs among donors in an Asian-associated ancestry cluster than the 666-donor mean. A later analysis found that TCR association rates varied across HLA loci, with DRB1 alleles showing the most associated TCRs and HLA-C alleles the fewest. At a false discovery rate of 0.05, a later analysis linked fewer than 20,000 TCR beta sequences to specific HLA alleles. Only TCR beta chains were sequenced in this cohort, and the absence of alpha or paired-chain data limited detectable features. A few of the identified cytomegalovirus-associated TCR beta chains were confirmed in vitro to be specific for cytomegalovirus antigens. Strong co-occurrence of HLA alleles, especially DR and DQ, made assigning TCR associations to individual alleles difficult. According to the authors, the approach could potentially be generalized to other disease states and immunological phenotypes. A group of highly shared sequence variants was considered likely to be a technical artifact of the sequencing pipeline. The study gave a list of some 150 TCR beta chains associated with cytomegalovirus. The only immune exposure information available for the cohort was CMV serostatus. Because HLA typing was unavailable for some donors at each locus, only the typed subset was used in association tests. A further reported finding was that TCR beta sequences accurately predicted the HLA-A and HLA-B alleles for most subjects in the first cohort. The earlier analysis of approximately 560 of the donors excluded roughly 17 rarely observed V segments, including chromosome 9 orphons, because counts were too low. In an earlier analysis of several hundred of the donors, most TCR beta V segments were observed in productive rearrangements about 87% or about 30% of the time, broadly matching IMGT annotations. While some public TCRs were present in many individuals, most TCR sequences turned up only very rarely across donors. A later analysis reported that several top co-occurrence clusters appeared linked to parvovirus B19, influenza, CMV and Epstein-Barr virus. Correlated functional status among segregating V segments might be attributable to linkage disequilibrium, but an unknown experimental factor could not be ruled out. According to a later analysis, most CMV-associated TCR beta chains appeared to be HLA-restricted, and the HLA associations seemed to be driven largely by CMV exposure.

The cohort was made up of approximately 670 healthy bone marrow donors. At the time of sampling, all cohort members were nominally healthy, though unrecorded immune exposures were likely present. The donor was CMV seropositive and was included in the group of around 300 seropositive cohort members. Every donor gave a peripheral blood sample, and the peripheral blood mononuclear cells from that sample were used for TCR beta sequencing. Genomic DNA was extracted from the blood cell samples with the Qiagen DNeasy Blood Extraction Kit. Library preparation was by the immunoSEQ multiplex PCR assay. For the multiplex PCR, a mixture combining 60 forward primers for TCR Vbeta segments and 13 reverse primers for TCR Jbeta segments was used. The CDR3 region of rearranged TCR beta genes was amplified from genomic DNA with a multiplex PCR assay. Amplified TCR beta libraries were sequenced as 87-base-pair reads on the Illumina HiSeq System. As for the authors' bioinformatics: In a later analysis, 77 million or so unique TCR beta chains were counted across the roughly 700 repertoires, and approximately 11 million of these chains were shared by at least two donors. Raw reads were error-corrected and collapsed into unique sequences by a nearest-neighbor algorithm in which closely related sequences were merged to remove PCR and sequencing errors. Alignment of CDR3 sequences to IMGT reference sequences was used to assign V, D and J gene segments. Each retained sequence needed at least a six-nucleotide match to both a V gene segment and a J gene segment. Rearrangements were called productive when the CDR3 lacked stop codons and stayed in frame with V and J; all others were non-productive. CDR3 was defined by IMGT convention, running from the second conserved V-encoded cysteine to the conserved J-encoded phenylalanine. The earlier analysis of some 540 of the donors excluded any sequence lacking an unambiguous match to a single V gene segment. An earlier analysis of several hundred of the donors classified V segments as functional when productive rearrangements were above 56.7% and as segregating when the standard deviation between donors was above 5%. A statistical classification framework was developed to diagnose cytomegalovirus status using the catalog of TCR beta chain sequences. V and J gene assignment, in a later analysis, came from comparing TCR nucleotide sequences with IMGT/GENE-DB human TR gene sequences. The TCRdist pipeline was used in a later analysis to assign CDR3 sequences and most-parsimonious VDJ recombination scenarios. In a later analysis, every TCR beta chain was defined by the combination of its CDR3 amino acid sequence and its V-gene family, and reads without a unique V-gene family were dropped. In a later analysis, around 600 highly shared, low-generation-probability nucleotide sequences were removed to address suspected cross-contamination and a sequencing artifact. A later analysis calculated a clonal expansion index for each public chain from normalized within-repertoire ranks of inferred template counts. In a later analysis, generation probabilities were computed with a VDJ recombination model fitted to out-of-frame rearrangements, and the resulting probabilities were checked against IGoR. In a later analysis, hypergeometric tests were used to score TCR-TCR, TCR-HLA and TCR-CMV co-occurrence, with a repertoire-size bias correction applied to TCR pairs. False discovery rates were estimated in a later analysis by permuting HLA or CMV assignments 20 times. In a later analysis, co-occurring TCRs were grouped using DBSCAN, and TCRdist sequence similarity was added for clustering within HLA-allele-positive subsets. Co-occurrence clustering excluded repertoires with fewer than 30,000 or more than 120,000 public chains, plus five with anomalous nucleotide sharing. TCRdb's version of the immuneACCESS table is confined to in-frame rearrangements and falls short of the full clone set. An unresolved V gene accounts for under half of the shortfall where checked; the remainder is of unknown origin. D and trimming were read from the DNA, whereas the V and J calls and clone size are those reported in that table. The sample's table lists a count of roughly 80,000 clones. The top ten clonotypes cover 5% to 6.5% of the sample.

This clonotype was obtained from a girl aged 10-17 years in good health and CMV-seropositive. In this chain, TRBV5-4 is recombined with TRBJ2-2, with the D gene not confidently named. The sequencing input was PBMCs. The CDR3 region reads CASSLLPPTGELFF. The bases are TGTGCCAGCAGCTTGCTACCGCCGACCGGGGAGCTGTTTTTT.